The rows below give T cell receptor beta chains drawn from one sample of a study of human T cells and chemical hapten exposure. A single record per CDR3 protein comes from TCRdb applying MiXCR to the RACE reads. The top ten hold 2.3% of the sample, which has around 250,000 distinct CDR3 sequences, over 8% seen once. The material was whole blood, obtained in connection with sensitization to the hapten diphenylcyclopropenone (DPC). Source of these receptors: a woman between 35 and 50 years old with alopecia areata. Some clones in this sample may be carry-over from other donors' samples. Each CDR3 is given with its conserved first and last residue. The D gene is left open where the match is weak. Rows may omit the clone size; those that give it use once, few, many or a size class.

- TRBJ2-7 TRBV5-6 - TGTGCCAGCAGCCGGTTCGGGGAGCAGTACTTC CASSRFGEQYF
TRBD2 TRBJ2-1 TRBV5-1 few TGCGCCAGCATCTTAGGGACTAACTCCTACAATGAGCAGTTCTTC CASILGTNSYNEQFF
- TRBJ1-6 TRBV25-1 few TGTGCCAGCAGTAGGGTCCGGAAGGGATCACCCCTCCACTTT CASSRVRKGSPLHF
- TRBJ1-6 TRBV27 many TGTGCCAGCAGGTCCGCCGGGGGCGCGAATTCACCCCTCCACTTT CASRSAGGANSPLHF
- TRBJ1-2 TRBV10-3 few TGTGCCATCAGTGAGTCGGGGCAGGGCCCTAACTATGGCTACACCTTC CAISESGQGPNYGYTF
TRBD2 TRBJ2-7 TRBV7-2 many TGTGCCAGCAGCTTAGGGGGGACTAGCACCGAGCAGTACTTC CASSLGGTSTEQYF
TRBD2 TRBJ2-3 TRBV29-1 many TGCAGCGTTAAACCCTTCGCGGGAGGGACCACAGATACGCAGTATTTT CSVKPFAGGTTDTQYF
TRBD1 TRBJ2-1 TRBV5-1 many TGCGCCAGCAGCTTGGAGGGGACAGGGTATGGAGGTGAGCAGTTCTTC CASSLEGTGYGGEQFF
- TRBJ2-2 TRBV29-1 many TGCAGTTACTCCGATACTAACACCGGGGAGCTGTTTTTT CSYSDTNTGELFF
TRBD1 TRBJ1-5 TRBV28 few TGTGCCAGCAGCCCTGGGACAGGGGGCTTGGATCAGCCCCAGCATTTT CASSPGTGGLDQPQHF
TRBD2 TRBJ2-5 TRBV6-6 - TGTGCCAGCAGTTACTCGACCAGCGGGAGGTCAGAGACCCAGTACTTC CASSYSTSGRSETQYF
- TRBJ2-5 TRBV7-9 few TGTGCCAGCAGCTTGGCGGGATCCGAGACCCAGTACTTC CASSLAGSETQYF
- TRBJ2-2 TRBV11-1 few TGTGCCAGCAGCTGGGGGGCGGCCGGGGAGCTGTTTTTT CASSWGAAGELFF
TRBD1 TRBJ1-2 TRBV7-9 - TGTGCCAGCAGGCCTGGACAGGGCCTTAACTATGGCTACACCTTC CASRPGQGLNYGYTF